The clone carrying this T cell receptor (beta chain) was picked up a small number of times. Its specificity is unknown. The sample comes from a study of OX40 agonist ivuxolimab in advanced cancers. Unmatched junction bases numbered 10, after V lost 4 bases and J lost 5 bases. Germline V CDR1 and CDR2: LGHNA, YSLEER. The CDR3 loop spans 16 amino acids. Produced via immunoSEQ multiplex PCR; TCRdb's table is partial and in-frame only. Of tens of thousands of clones in the sample, 88% were seen once. Overall study findings and caveats: The work left the antigen specificity of expanded peripheral T cells undetermined. Among patients with partial responses at 0.1-3.0 mg/kg, clonal expansion was among the lowest.

The receptor's source is an adult with an advanced solid tumor such as melanoma, head and neck, liver or kidney cancer. Sequenced material: CD4+ or CD8+ T cells sorted from blood, taken in a trial of the OX40 agonist ivuxolimab. This rearrangement joins TRBV4-3 to TRBJ2-1; TRBD1 agrees at 8 bases. CDR3 residues: CASSRRRQGLDNEQFF. CDR3 DNA: TGCGCCAGCAGCCGACGACGACAGGGGCTAGACAATGAGCAGTTCTTC.